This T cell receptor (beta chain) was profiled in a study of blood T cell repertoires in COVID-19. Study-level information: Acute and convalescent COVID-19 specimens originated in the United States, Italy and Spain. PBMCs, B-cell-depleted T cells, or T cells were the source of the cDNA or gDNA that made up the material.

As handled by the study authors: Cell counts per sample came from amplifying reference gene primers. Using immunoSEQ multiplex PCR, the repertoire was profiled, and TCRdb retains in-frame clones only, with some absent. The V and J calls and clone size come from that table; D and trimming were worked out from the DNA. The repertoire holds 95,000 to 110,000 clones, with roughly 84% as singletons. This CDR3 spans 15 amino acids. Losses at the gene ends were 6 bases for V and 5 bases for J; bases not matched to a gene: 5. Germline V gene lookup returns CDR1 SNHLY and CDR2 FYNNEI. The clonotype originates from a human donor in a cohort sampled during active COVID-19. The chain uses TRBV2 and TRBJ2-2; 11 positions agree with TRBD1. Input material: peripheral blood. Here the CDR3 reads CASSVDRGRTGELFF. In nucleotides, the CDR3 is TGTGCCAGCAGCGTGGACAGGGGGCGGACCGGGGAGCTGTTTTTT.